This entry lists 31 T cell receptor beta chains sequenced from one sample in a study of PD-1 blockade in classical Hodgkin lymphoma. The method was immunoSEQ multiplex PCR; TCRdb's version includes in-frame clones alone and lacks a portion of them. The data show about 25,000 clones, around 70% seen once. Every one of the patients relapsed after autologous stem cell transplantation (brentuximab vedotin exposure was variable). The material was peripheral blood mononuclear cells (PBMCs), obtained at baseline. The receptors were gathered from a human donor with classical Hodgkin lymphoma.

The chain employs TRBV27 and TRBJ2-1; no clear D gene. Trimming removed 6 bases at V and 4 bases at J, with 10 bases between. The CDR3 consists of 13 residues. The germline V gene has CDR1 MNHEY and CDR2 SMNVEV (reference sequence). The CDR3 sequence is CASSDDGYNEQFF. The CDR3 DNA reads as TGTGCCAGCAGCGACGACGGATACAATGAGCAGTTCTTC.

The chain carries TRBV1 and TRBJ2-7; the DNA was not used to check the table's D call, TRBD2. TRBV1 is termed a pseudogene. The CDR3 is 18 residues long. CDR3 nucleotides: TGCACCAGCAGCCAAGAGATGGACTTACTAGACCGGGGGTACGAGCAGTACTTC. This translates into CTSSQEMDLLDRGYEQYF.

This clone is termed medium-sized. The V and J genes are TRBV27 and TRBJ2-5, with TRBD2 identical over 8 bases. The germline V gene encodes CDR1 MNHEY and CDR2 SMNVEV (reference sequence). This CDR3 is 15 amino acids long. Unmatched junction bases numbered 5, after V lost 2 bases and J lost 3 bases. Here the CDR3 DNA reads TGTGCCAGCAGTTTACTCGGGGGGGCTGAAGAGACCCAGTACTTC. It specifies CASSLLGGAEETQYF.

Only one count was recorded for this clone. The V gene is TRBV7-8, the J gene TRBJ1-1; possible D gene TRBD1, 5 bases. The length of the CDR3 is 13 residues. Germline V CDR1 and CDR2: SGHVS, FQNEAQ. Between the trimmed V and J ends, which lost 6 bases and 0 bases, there was a span of 8 bases. For the CDR3, the DNA is TGTGCCAGCAGTAGGGGAGTGAACACTGAAGCTTTCTTT. It is translated as CASSRGVNTEAFF.

This rearrangement joins TRBV2 to TRBJ2-7, with 12 bases matching TRBD2. Germline V gene sequence: CDR1 SNHLY, CDR2 FYNNEI. The length of the CDR3 is 17 residues. V shed 2 bases and J 1 base; nucleotides not matched to a gene: 6. CDR3 residues: CASSELAGGLKSYEQYF. The CDR3 DNA reads TGTGCCAGCAGTGAACTAGCGGGGGGGCTGAAGTCCTACGAGCAGTACTTC.

Written as DNA, the CDR3 is TGTGCCTACCGGGCAGAAAATTCCTACGAGCAGTACTTC. Translating gives CAYRAENSYEQYF. The V call is TRBV6-5, the J call TRBJ2-7, with D hard to call. The V gene's germline CDR1 is MNHEY and CDR2 SVGAGI. Trimming left V 11 bases short and J 1 base short, with 15 bases between. This CDR3 contains 13 residues.

The V and J genes are TRBV5-4 and TRBJ2-4, with 7 bases fitting TRBD1. This CDR3 comprises 16 residues. Per germline, CDR1 SGHNT and CDR2 YYREEE (reference sequence). V was clipped by 4 bases and J by 0 bases; unmatched bases: 7. CDR3 region: CASSNRDRLAKNIQYF. The CDR3 DNA reads TGTGCCAGCAGCAACCGGGACAGACTAGCCAAAAACATTCAGTACTTC.

V usage is TRBV19 and J usage is TRBJ1-5; TRBD1 might be the D (6 bases). Germline lookup yields CDR1 LNHDA and CDR2 SQIVND (reference sequence). The V end lost 6 bases, the J end lost 1 base, and 10 bases lay between the germline ends. The CDR3 length is 14 residues. The CDR3 region is CASSVQGSNQPQHF. The DNA of the CDR3 is TGTGCCAGTAGCGTGCAGGGGAGCAATCAGCCCCAGCATTTT.

The V and J genes are TRBV5-1 and TRBJ2-5; 8 bases line up with TRBD1. The J call may be incorrect, as the DNA end agrees better with TRBJ2-7. Germline CDR1 reads SGHRS; CDR2 reads YFSETQ. The CDR3 runs 14 residues. CDR3 DNA: TGCGCCAGCAGCTTGGAAGGACAGGGTTACGAGCAGTACTTC. As protein: CASSLEGQGYEQYF.

This chain connects TRBV29-1 to TRBJ1-2, with 11 bases aligning to TRBD1. CDR1 is SQVTM, CDR2 ANQGSEA, per germline. Germline trimming cut 5 bases from V and 4 bases from J; bases unmatched to any gene: 3. This CDR3 has 13 residues. CDR3 residues: CSVSGTGGYGYTF. In DNA form, the CDR3 reads TGCAGCGTTAGCGGGACAGGGGGCTATGGCTACACCTTC. Together with reference TRBV29-1 and TRBJ1-2, the CDR3 gives the full variable domain: SAVISQKPSRDICQRGTSLTIQCQVDSQVTMMFWYRQQPGQSLTLIATANQGSEATYESGFVIDKFPISRPNLTFSTLTVSNMSPEDSSIYLCSVSGTGGYGYTFGSGTRLTVV.

The sample holds a few counts of this clone. CDR3 protein: CASSQQSGGYEQYF. For the CDR3, the DNA is TGCGCCAGCAGCCAACAGTCTGGGGGTTACGAGCAGTACTTC. The genes are TRBV4-3 and TRBJ2-7; TRBD1 or TRBD2 may be the D gene (5 bases each). Trimming stripped 2 bases from V and 4 bases from J, with 12 bases between. There are 14 residues in the CDR3. Germline V CDR1 and CDR2: LGHNA, YSLEER.

The sample holds one count of this clone. The chain couples TRBV7-9 to TRBJ2-1; no clear D. The CDR3 extends over 14 amino acids. Per the germline V gene, CDR1 is SEHNR and CDR2 is FQNEAQ (reference sequence). V lost 1 base and J lost 7, with 11 bases in between. The CDR3 DNA sequence: TGTGCCAGCAGCTTAGTTCGGTCAGAAAATGAGCAGTTCTTC. Encoded protein: CASSLVRSENEQFF.

As for this clone: One end of the junction is discordant with germline, which a read error may explain. The CDR3 nucleotides read TGTGCCAGCAGTTTTATAGGACAGGGTCTTGTTTTC. Its protein product is CASSFIGQGLVF. V gene TRBV27 combines with J gene TRBJ2-7; 8 nucleotides align to TRBD1. The CDR3 has 12 amino acids. Germline V gene sequence: CDR1 MNHEY, CDR2 SMNVEV (reference sequence).

This rearrangement joins TRBV7-9 to TRBJ2-1; the D is unclear. This CDR3 has 11 amino acids. Germline V gene data show CDR1 as SEHNR and CDR2 as FQNEAQ (reference sequence). Between the trimmed V and J ends, which lost 2 bases and 5 bases, there was a span of 1 base. The CDR3 sequence: CASSLNNEQFF. The CDR3 coding sequence is TGTGCCAGCAGCTTAAACAATGAGCAGTTCTTC.

This chain's CDR3 is CASSKALGYADYGYTF. The DNA of the CDR3 is TGTGCCAGCAGCAAAGCGCTAGGATACGCTGACTATGGCTACACCTTC. The chain links TRBV21-1 to TRBJ1-2. TRBV21-1 is termed a pseudogene. This CDR3 has 16 amino acids.

This clone was detected only once. The CDR3 region is CASSSNLAGGAGDEQYF. For the CDR3, the DNA is TGCGCCAGCAGCTCCAACCTAGCAGGGGGCGCAGGGGACGAGCAGTACTTC. The chain is built from TRBV5-1 and TRBJ2-7, with 8 positions matching TRBD1. The J segment lost 5 bases and the V segment lost 3 bases, leaving 16 bases of the junction unmatched. This CDR3 region has 17 residues. Germline values: CDR1 SGHRS, CDR2 YFSETQ.

This chain connects TRBV29-1 to TRBJ1-1, with D perhaps TRBD1 (5 bases). CDR3 length: 13 amino acids. Trimming removed 4 bases from V and 2 bases from J, with 11 bases in between. Germline V gene data show CDR1 as SQVTM and CDR2 as ANQGSEA. Here the CDR3 DNA reads TGCAGCGTTGTAAAGGGGAGTAACACTGAAGCTTTCTTT. Translated: CSVVKGSNTEAFF.

This rearrangement joins TRBV6-6 to TRBJ1-1; unclear D gene. The CDR3 extends over 12 amino acids. Germline V CDR1 and CDR2: MNHNY, SVGAGI (reference sequence). The V end lost 8 bases, the J end lost 4 bases, and 11 bases lay between the germline ends. This chain's CDR3 is CASAPGVTEAFF. The CDR3 DNA follows: TGTGCCAGCGCCCCTGGGGTCACTGAAGCTTTCTTT.

The rearrangement links TRBV6-5 to TRBJ1-1; D is unresolved. Trimming took 5 bases from V and 7 from J, leaving 17 bases between them. This CDR3 has 14 residues. The germline gives CDR1 MNHEY, CDR2 SVGAGI. The CDR3 nucleotides read TGTGCCAGCAGTCCCCACGCCGGGAGAGGTGAAGCTTTCTTT. It yields the protein CASSPHAGRGEAFF.

J is TRBJ2-5 and V is TRBV28; 8 bases align to TRBD1. In germline, CDR1 is MDHEN, CDR2 SYDVKM. The CDR3 extends over 18 amino acids. V lost 7 bases and J lost 4; bases outside the gene matches: 20. CDR3: CASTTPWGRGRPGETQYF. In DNA, the CDR3 is TGTGCCAGCACCACCCCTTGGGGCAGGGGGCGCCCCGGAGAGACCCAGTACTTC.

Worth noting for this clone: The junction does not match germline at one end; this may be a read error. This chain connects TRBV7-7 to TRBJ2-2; 7 bases line up with TRBD1. The CDR3 sequence is 14 residues long. CDR1 is SSHAT and CDR2 is FNYEAQ in the germline V gene (reference sequence). CDR3 sequence: CASSLQGHTGELFF. The CDR3 region has the DNA TGTGCTAGCAGCCTACAGGGGCACACCGGGGAGCTGTTTTTT.

The chain employs TRBV21-1 and TRBJ1-2. TRBV21-1 is a recognized pseudogene. The CDR3 covers 12 residues. The CDR3 sequence: CASSKGGYGYTF. The CDR3 DNA sequence: TGTGCCAGCAGCAAAGGGGGGTATGGCTACACCTTC.

The chain employs TRBV6-1 and TRBJ1-4; TRBD1 matches at 9 bases. Germline CDR1 MNHNS, CDR2 SASEGT. V was clipped by 4 bases and J by 7 bases; unmatched bases: 4. The CDR3 loop spans 14 amino acids. CDR3 amino acids: CASSVGGQGEKLFF. The CDR3, as DNA: TGTGCCAGCAGTGTTGGGGGACAGGGTGAAAAACTGTTTTTT.

This clone was seen only a few times. The chain is built from TRBV27 and TRBJ1-1; no clear D gene. V dropped 2 bases and J dropped 2 bases, with 12 bases sitting between them. This CDR3 is 15 amino acids long. CDR1 and CDR2 (germline): MNHEY, SMNVEV (reference sequence). DNA for the CDR3: TGTGCCAGCAGTTTAACCCCTACACTTAACACTGAAGCTTTCTTT. This encodes CASSLTPTLNTEAFF.

The chain has TRBV6-6 and TRBJ1-5, with 7 bases lining up with TRBD1. Trimming took 5 bases from V and 6 from J; bases not matched to a gene: 4. Germline V CDR1 and CDR2: MNHNY, SVGAGI (reference sequence). The CDR3 loop spans 13 amino acids. Written as DNA, the CDR3 is TGTGCCAGCAGTCTACAGGGGACTCAGCCCCAGCATTTT. As protein: CASSLQGTQPQHF.

J is TRBJ2-1 and V is TRBV6-5, with 7 bases fitting TRBD1. V was clipped by 4 bases and J by 10 bases; unmatched bases: 10. This CDR3 comprises 14 residues. From germline, CDR1 is MNHEY and CDR2 SVGAGI. The CDR3 sequence: CASSFDRAVGEQFF. CDR3 sequence (DNA): TGTGCCAGCAGTTTCGACAGGGCGGTTGGGGAGCAGTTCTTC.

The chain employs TRBV29-1 and TRBJ1-2; D perhaps matches TRBD1 (5 bases). CDR3 size: 13 residues. The V end was cut by 4 bases, the J end by 8 bases, with 17 bases between. Germline CDR1 reads SQVTM; CDR2 reads ANQGSEA. The CDR3 nucleotides are TGCAGCGTTGGCGAAGTGTGGTGGGGCGGCTACACCTTC. Translating gives CSVGEVWWGGYTF.

The rearrangement links TRBV6-1 to TRBJ1-1; 9 bases are a match to TRBD1. The CDR3 covers 15 residues. Germline V CDR1 and CDR2: MNHNS, SASEGT. After removal of 3 bases from V and 4 bases from J, the junction contained 6 bases not matched to a gene. The CDR3 sequence is CASSDPTGGITEAFF. CDR3 sequence (DNA): TGTGCCAGCAGTGACCCGACAGGGGGTATCACTGAAGCTTTCTTT.

This clone has a handful of counts. The CDR3 nucleotides read TGTGCCAGTAGTATAGATGGACGAACGGGAGAGACCCAGTACTTC. Translating gives CASSIDGRTGETQYF. V and J are TRBV19 and TRBJ2-5, with no clear D. Germline V gene sequence: CDR1 LNHDA, CDR2 SQIVND (reference sequence). The CDR3 is 15 residues long. Trimming stripped 0 bases from V and 4 bases from J, with 12 bases between.

The chain recombines TRBV19 with TRBJ2-7, with 10 bases identical to TRBD1. Germline CDR1 and CDR2: LNHDA and SQIVND (reference sequence). V shed 5 bases and J 1 base; nucleotides not matched to a gene: 5. The CDR3 totals 15 residues. The CDR3 sequence is CASSRQGAGSYEQYF. The CDR3 DNA reads TGTGCCAGTAGTCGACAGGGGGCCGGTTCCTACGAGCAGTACTTC. The entire variable domain, with the rest obtained from reference TRBV19 and TRBJ2-7, is as follows: DGGITQSPKYLFRKEGQNVTLSCEQNLNHDAMYWYRQDPGQGLRLIYYSQIVNDFQKGDIAEGYSVSREKKESFPLTVTSAQKNPTAFYLCASSRQGAGSYEQYFGPGTRLTVT.

The chain employs TRBV10-3 and TRBJ1-2; 7 bases line up with TRBD1. Germline loops: CDR1 ENHRY, CDR2 SYGVKD. The CDR3 runs 14 residues. Trimming took 3 bases from V and 5 from J; bases not matched to a gene: 6. The CDR3, as DNA: TGTGCCATCAGTGAATCCGGGACAGATTATGGCTACACCTTC. Translating gives CAISESGTDYGYTF.